The clone carrying this T cell receptor beta chain was counted at least ten times. Its cognate antigen is unknown. TCR beta libraries were built with iRepertoire HTBI primers and Arm-PCR of CDR3 regions. Per the authors' pipeline: The samples yielded some 62 TRBV and roughly 14 TRBJ segments. TCRdb analysed the multiplex PCR reads with MiXCR anew, one entry per CDR3 protein. TCRdb's processing, not the authors' own work, is the source of the V and J calls. Of 200,000 to 250,000 distinct CDR3 sequences listed, 15% to 20% were seen once; the top ten hold 22%. This sample was taken from a study of regulatory T cells in long-lasting Graves disease. General observations from the study: Favoring TRBV28, TRBJ1-2 and TRBJ2-5 was a feature seen in persistent disease. Accuracy may have suffered from the small sample size.

Time point in this sample: newly diagnosed GD, antithyroid drugs for less than 3 months. The authors made the TCR library using RNA they extracted from PBMCs. This CDR3 has 14 amino acids. V lost 6 bases and J lost 5; bases outside the gene matches: 9. Germline CDR1 DFQATT, CDR2 SNEGSKA (reference sequence). Sequenced material: peripheral blood mononuclear cells (PBMCs), taken at new diagnosis, from a patient treated with antithyroid drugs. The TCR sequence derives from a female donor with Graves disease. This chain connects TRBV20-1 to TRBJ2-5; TRBD2 aligns across 10 bases. The DNA of the CDR3 is TGCAGTGCGGCGTATAGCGGGGGGTATGAGACCCAGTACTTC. Its translation: CSAAYSGGYETQYF.